Below are 17 T cell receptor beta chains sequenced from a single sample in a study of T-cell memory formation after mild COVID-19. TCRdb re-called the 5' RACE reads through MiXCR, storing one row per CDR3 protein. This sample has hundreds of thousands of distinct CDR3 sequences, with around 14% found just once. Sequenced input: PBMCs or a T cell subset sorted from them (not recorded which). These receptors were obtained from a young man who had mild COVID-19 (a few samples of this study predate the infection). Cell type and time point are not known.

This rearrangement joins TRBV6-6 to TRBJ1-5, with no clear D. The CDR3 is 12 residues long. V lost 7 bases and J lost 3, with 7 bases in between. CDR1 is MNHNY and CDR2 is SVGAGI in the germline V gene (reference sequence). CDR3 in DNA: TGTGCCAGCACTCTCGCCAATCAGCCCCAGCATTTT. Translated: CASTLANQPQHF.

The chain combines TRBV4-2 with TRBJ2-4; D unresolved. CDR3 length equals 14 residues. Germline V lookup: CDR1 LGHNA, CDR2 YNFKEQ. Trimming stripped 8 bases from V and 0 bases from J, with 11 bases between. As DNA, the CDR3 is TGTGCCAGCTCAAGCAGAGAAGCCAAAAACATTCAGTACTTC. Translated, it gives CASSSREAKNIQYF.

The V gene is TRBV14, the J gene TRBJ1-5, with a possible D match to TRBD1 (5 bases). Germline lookup yields CDR1 SGHDN and CDR2 FVKESK. CDR3 length equals 17 residues. The germline V and J ends were trimmed by 0 bases and 0 bases, with 12 bases remaining between them. The CDR3 region is CASSQDRDRPSNQPQHF. In nucleotides, the CDR3 is TGTGCCAGCAGCCAAGACCGGGACCGCCCTAGCAATCAGCCCCAGCATTTT.

At least ten counts were recorded for this clonotype. V is TRBV5-6 and J is TRBJ2-5; D is perhaps TRBD2 (5 bases). This CDR3 is built from 14 residues. V dropped 0 bases and J dropped 5 bases, with 11 bases sitting between them. Per germline, CDR1 SGHDT and CDR2 YYEEEE. The CDR3 loop reads CASSLAGVSETQYF. The CDR3 coding sequence is TGTGCCAGCAGCTTGGCCGGGGTCTCGGAGACCCAGTACTTC.

This clonotype was seen at least ten times. The V call is TRBV5-1, the J call TRBJ2-3; D is possibly TRBD2 (6 bases). Germline loops: CDR1 SGHRS, CDR2 YFSETQ. The CDR3 contains 16 residues. V lost 5 bases and J lost 2, with 18 bases in between. This CDR3 reads CASRRVGGLNTDTQYF. The CDR3 DNA reads TGCGCCAGCAGGAGGGTCGGGGGATTGAACACAGATACGCAGTATTTT.

This clonotype was seen repeatedly, ten times or more. The genes are TRBV6-2 or TRBV6-3 and TRBJ2-1; 10 bases map to TRBD2. V shed 2 bases, J shed 1 base, and the junction held 17 bases outside the gene matches. From germline, CDR1 is MNHEY and CDR2 SVGEGT. This CDR3 contains 21 residues. CDR3 bases: TGTGCCAGCAGTTACAGCGAGAAACCGGGACTAGCGAGAGTTTCCTACAATGAGCAGTTCTTC. This sequence encodes CASSYSEKPGLARVSYNEQFF.

This clonotype was counted at least ten times. The CDR3 here is CASSYGGAFEAFF. CDR3 DNA: TGTGCCAGCAGTTACGGTGGGGCATTTGAAGCTTTCTTT. The genes are TRBV6-2 or TRBV6-3 and TRBJ1-1; tentative D call: TRBD1 (5 bases). Deletions cut 2 bases from V and 7 bases from J, with 11 bases between. CDR1 and CDR2 (germline): MNHEY, SVGEGT. The CDR3 runs to 13 residues.

The chain is built from TRBV5-1 and TRBJ1-4; D call uncertain. V was shortened by 0 bases and J by 7 bases, with 13 bases between the two germline ends. The CDR3 loop spans 15 amino acids. Looked up from germline, CDR1 is SGHRS and CDR2 is YFSETQ. The CDR3 DNA reads TGCGCCAGCAGCTTGGTGGACCGGAGGGCTGAAAAACTGTTTTTT. Translating gives CASSLVDRRAEKLFF. Combining the CDR3 with reference TRBV5-1 and TRBJ1-4 gives the whole variable domain KAGVTQTPRYLIKTRGQQVTLSCSPISGHRSVSWYQQTPGQGLQFLFEYFSETQRNKGNFPGRFSGRQFSNSRSEMNVSTLELGDSALYLCASSLVDRRAEKLFFGSGTQLSVL.

This clonotype was detected ten times or more. V gene TRBV7-6 combines with J gene TRBJ2-2; maybe TRBD1 (6 bases). CDR3 length equals 14 residues. V was pared by 5 bases and J by 7 bases, with 14 bases between. Looked up from germline, CDR1 is SGHVS and CDR2 is FNYEAQ. The CDR3 here is CASSRVQGYGELFF. As DNA, the CDR3 is TGTGCCAGCAGCCGAGTCCAGGGGTACGGGGAGCTGTTTTTT.

This clonotype was seen only a few times. The chain is built from TRBV7-9 and TRBJ2-5; no firm D call. This CDR3 spans 15 amino acids. Trimming removed 4 bases from V and 2 bases from J, with 14 bases in between. CDR1 SEHNR and CDR2 FQNEAQ come from the germline V gene (reference sequence). CDR3 sequence reads: CASSSRWGVQETQYF. For the CDR3, the DNA is TGTGCCAGCAGCTCCCGGTGGGGTGTTCAAGAGACCCAGTACTTC.

This clonotype was counted only a few times. The V gene is TRBV12-3 or TRBV12-4, the J gene TRBJ2-7; TRBD2 aligns across 13 bases. V shed 6 bases and J 6 bases; nucleotides not matched to a gene: 11. CDR3 length: 16 amino acids. The CDR3 bases are TGTGCCAGCAGGCCAGGACTAGCGGGGGACTTAGGCGAGCAGTACGTC. This translates into CASRPGLAGDLGEQYV.

With regard to this clonotype: One junction end disagrees with the germline gene, perhaps due to a read error. For the CDR3, the DNA is TGTGCCAGCAGCCTAGACAGCTACAATCAGCCCCAGCATTTT. Translated: CASSLDSYNQPQHF. This rearrangement joins TRBV11-2 to TRBJ1-5; TRBD1 is a possible D gene (5 bases). The germline gives CDR1 SGHAT, CDR2 FQNNGV. The CDR3 contains 14 residues. Full variable domain (rest looked up from reference TRBV11-2 and TRBJ1-5): EAGVAQSPRYKIIEKRQSVAFWCNPISGHATLYWYQQILGQGPKLLIQFQNNGVVDDSQLPKDRFSAERLKGVDSTLKIQPAKLEDSAVYLCASSLDSYNQPQHFGDGTRLSIL.

V gene TRBV20-1 combines with J gene TRBJ2-5, with D unresolved. This CDR3 contains 12 residues. Trimming pared 3 bases from V and 1 base from J, leaving 6 bases between. Looked up from germline, CDR1 is DFQATT and CDR2 is SNEGSKA (reference sequence). The CDR3 loop is CSARPFQETQYF. The CDR3 DNA is TGCAGTGCTAGGCCATTCCAAGAGACCCAGTACTTC.

The genes are TRBV18 and TRBJ1-3; no clear D. Trimming shortened V by 4 bases and J by 1 base, and 14 bases separated the two germline ends. In germline, CDR1 is KGHSH, CDR2 LQKENI. The CDR3 totals 16 residues. The CDR3 here is CASSLSHEQSGNTIYF. The CDR3 nucleotides read TGTGCCAGCTCACTTTCACACGAACAGTCTGGAAACACCATATATTTT.

The chain is built from TRBV7-3 and TRBJ2-5, with 11 bases fitting TRBD2. V lost 2 bases to trimming and J lost 4 bases; unmatched junction nucleotides: 3. This CDR3 region has 15 residues. Germline V CDR1 and CDR2: SGHTA, FQGTGA. The CDR3 region has the DNA TGTGCCAGCAGCTTACTAGCGGGGGGTTCAGAGACCCAGTACTTC. Encoded protein: CASSLLAGGSETQYF.

The V and J genes are TRBV9 and TRBJ2-1; D gene ambiguous. The CDR3 is 12 residues long. Germline CDR1 is SGDLS and CDR2 is YYNGEE. V gave up 4 bases and J gave up 3 bases, with 5 bases separating them. The CDR3 DNA sequence: TGTGCCAGCAGCCCGATCTACAATGAGCAGTTCTTC. Its protein product is CASSPIYNEQFF.

The CDR3, as DNA: TGTGCCAGCAGACCCGGGGGGTTACAAGAGACCCAGTACTTC. Its translation: CASRPGGLQETQYF. V is TRBV28 and J is TRBJ2-5; 7 bases line up with TRBD2. The CDR3 covers 14 residues. Germline V gives CDR1 MDHEN, CDR2 SYDVKM. Trimming took 6 bases from V and 2 from J; bases not matched to a gene: 6. Filled out from reference TRBV28 and TRBJ2-5, the complete variable domain reads DVKVTQSSRYLVKRTGEKVFLECVQDMDHENMFWYRQDPGLGLRLIYFSYDVKMKEKGDIPEGYSVSREKKERFSLILESASTNQTSMYLCASRPGGLQETQYFGPGTRLLVL.